The clone carrying this TCR beta chain was observed many times. Its antigen is undetermined. CDR3 size: 16 residues. Germline assignment: CDR1 SGHVS and CDR2 FQNEAQ. The junction had 9 bases not matched to a gene; V was cut back by 5 bases and J by 0 bases. The data derive from a study of T-cell memory formation after mild COVID-19. The overall study: TCR clusters were largely donor specific.

After 5'RACE with constant-segment primers, TCR alpha and TCR beta cDNA libraries carrying sample barcodes and UMIs were obtained. TCRdb reprocessed the 5' RACE reads with MiXCR, giving one entry per CDR3 protein. The data contain 40,000 to 60,000 distinct CDR3 sequences, approximately 9.1% of them singletons. Study findings and constraints: Contracting CD4+ clones lay largely in CM and EM, with CD8+ ones residing in EMRA.

The clonotype was recovered from an adult woman who had mild COVID-19 (a few samples of this study predate the infection). Cell type and time point are not known. Material: PBMCs or a T cell subset sorted from them (not recorded which). The rearrangement uses TRBV7-8 and TRBJ1-1; the match to TRBD1 covers 7 bases. CDR3 DNA sequence: TGTGCCAGCAGCAACAGACAGGGAACAATGAACACTGAAGCTTTCTTT. Its translation is CASSNRQGTMNTEAFF.